Presented here are 28 T cell receptor beta chains from one specimen sequenced in a study of blood T cell repertoires in COVID-19. TCRdb's table, derived via immunoSEQ multiplex PCR, lists solely in-frame clones and lacks some. This sample has about 200,000 clones, with around 90% found just once. Material: peripheral blood. The receptors derive from a man between 35 and 55 years old with acute or convalescent COVID-19.

The rearrangement joins TRBV7-2 to TRBJ1-5; no clear D gene. Deletions cut 2 bases from V and 1 base from J, with 6 bases between. The CDR3 has 14 amino acids. CDR1 and CDR2 from the germline V gene are SGHTA and FQGNSA. CDR3 sequence (DNA): TGTGCCAGCAGCTTAACTCAAAGCAATCAGCCCCAGCATTTT. It is translated as CASSLTQSNQPQHF. The entire variable domain, with the rest obtained from reference TRBV7-2 and TRBJ1-5, is as follows: GAGVSQSPSNKVTEKGKDVELRCDPISGHTALYWYRQSLGQGLEFLIYFQGNSAPDKSGLPSDRFSAERTGGSVSTLTIQRTQQEDSAVYLCASSLTQSNQPQHFGDGTRLSIL.

This clone has just one count. CDR3 bases: TGTGCCAGCCAAATCCGACTAGCGGGGAGAGAGCAGTACTTC. Amino acid sequence: CASQIRLAGREQYF. V is TRBV5-5 and J is TRBJ2-7; 11 bases line up with TRBD2. J lost 7 bases, V lost 7 bases, and 10 bases had no gene match. The CDR3 is 14 amino acids. CDR1 SGHKS and CDR2 YYEKEE come from the germline V gene (reference sequence).

V is TRBV5-1 and J is TRBJ1-5, with D possibly TRBD1 on 6 matching bases. Trimming took off 1 base at V and 3 bases at J, with 17 bases between the two ends. Germline assignment: CDR1 SGHRS and CDR2 YFSETQ. This CDR3 has 17 amino acids. CDR3 in amino acids: CASSLWQGLRFNQPQHF. DNA for the CDR3: TGCGCCAGCAGCTTGTGGCAGGGGCTACGCTTCAATCAGCCCCAGCATTTT.

The chain joins TRBV20-1 to TRBJ2-7, with D possibly matching TRBD1 (5 bases). V lost 6 bases, J lost 3 bases, and 9 bases lay in between. CDR3 size: 11 residues. Germline V gene data show CDR1 as DFQATT and CDR2 as SNEGSKA (reference sequence). The CDR3 spells CSARDSYEQYF. CDR3 nucleotides: TGCAGTGCCCGCGACAGCTACGAGCAGTACTTC.

V is TRBV7-9 and J is TRBJ2-1; D is possibly TRBD1 (6 bases). The CDR3 runs 19 residues. The ends were cut back, 5 bases at V and 12 bases at J, with 35 bases in the middle. Germline CDR1 SEHNR, CDR2 FQNEAQ (reference sequence). This CDR3 reads CASSPSSRDTSLGKIGQFF. The CDR3 DNA reads as TGTGCCAGCAGCCCGTCCTCCCGGGACACCTCGTTGGGGAAGATTGGGCAGTTCTTC. Full variable domain (remainder filled in from reference TRBV7-9 and TRBJ2-1): DTGVSQNPRHKITKRGQNVTFRCDPISEHNRLYWYRQTLGQGPEFLTYFQNEAQLEKSRLLSDRFSAERPKGSFSTLEIQRTEQGDSAMYLCASSPSSRDTSLGKIGQFFGPGTRLTVL.

The chain recombines TRBV19 with TRBJ2-3; a possible D gene is TRBD1 (6 bases). Looked up from germline, CDR1 is LNHDA and CDR2 is SQIVND (reference sequence). The V and J ends lost 2 bases and 6 bases respectively, with 6 bases between them. The CDR3 length is 12 residues. The CDR3, as DNA: TGTGCCAGTAGTATAACAGGGGATACGCAGTATTTT. Translating it yields CASSITGDTQYF.

The rearrangement uses TRBV6-6 and TRBJ1-2, with 9 bases that match TRBD1. The J segment lost 7 bases and the V segment lost 6 bases, leaving 15 bases of the junction unmatched. This CDR3 spans 16 amino acids. The germline V gene encodes CDR1 MNHNY and CDR2 SVGAGI (reference sequence). The CDR3 nucleotides are TGTGCCAGCAGCCTCCCCCAAGGACAGGGGCCACCTGGCTACACCTTC. This gives the protein CASSLPQGQGPPGYTF.

The gene calls are TRBV15 and TRBJ2-2; unclear D gene. The CDR3 is 14 amino acids. Germline lookup yields CDR1 LNHNV and CDR2 YYDKDF (reference sequence). Trimming removed 3 bases at V and 4 bases at J, with 9 bases between. This chain's CDR3 is CATSRVWATGELFF. In DNA form, the CDR3 reads TGTGCCACCAGCAGGGTATGGGCCACCGGGGAGCTGTTTTTT.

V is TRBV5-1 and J is TRBJ1-1, with TRBD1 matching over 7 bases. Germline CDR1 is SGHRS and CDR2 is YFSETQ. This CDR3 spans 16 amino acids. J lost 1 base, V lost 5 bases, and 11 bases had no gene match. The CDR3 is CASSMTPGQRNTEAFF. CDR3 DNA: TGCGCCAGCAGTATGACCCCGGGACAGAGGAACACTGAAGCTTTCTTT.

The genes are TRBV5-1 and TRBJ2-1; D might be TRBD2 (6 bases). Germline V gives CDR1 SGHRS, CDR2 YFSETQ. With 2 bases removed from V and 4 bases from J, the gap between germline ends came to 10 bases. The CDR3 length is 14 residues. This chain's CDR3 is CASSLAEGYNEQFF. The DNA for the CDR3 is TGCGCCAGCAGCTTAGCGGAGGGGTACAATGAGCAGTTCTTC.

On this clone itself: The junction departs from germline at one end; a sequencing error may be responsible. This sequence joins TRBV6-2 or TRBV6-3 and TRBJ1-3, with D unclear. This CDR3 is built from 16 residues. Germline V gene sequence: CDR1 MNHEY, CDR2 SVGEGT. The CDR3 nucleotides are TGTGCCAGCAGTCACTCACGGGTCAACTCTGGAAACACCATATATTTT. It is translated as CASSHSRVNSGNTIYF.

The chain combines TRBV7-3 with TRBJ1-1; D not resolved. The germline CDR1 and CDR2 sequences are SGHTA and FQGTGA. The CDR3 is 14 amino acids. The germline V and J ends were trimmed by 1 base and 1 base, with 7 bases remaining between them. Written as DNA, the CDR3 is TGTGCCAGCAGCTTAATGGGCGAGAACACTGAAGCTTTCTTT. Translated: CASSLMGENTEAFF. The complete variable domain, with remaining parts taken from reference TRBV7-3 and TRBJ1-1, reads GAGVSQTPSNKVTEKGKYVELRCDPISGHTALYWYRQSLGQGPEFLIYFQGTGAADDSGLPNDRFFAVRPEGSVSTLKIQRTERGDSAVYLCASSLMGENTEAFFGQGTRLTVV.

V gene TRBV6-4 combines with J gene TRBJ1-2; 7 nucleotides agree with TRBD1. V shed 6 bases, J shed 8 bases, and the junction held 6 bases outside the gene matches. The CDR3 totals 12 residues. Germline CDR1 MRHNA, CDR2 SNTAGT. The CDR3 DNA reads TGTGCCAGCAGGACAGGGAGTCTCGGCTACACCTTC. It codes for CASRTGSLGYTF.

The chain recombines TRBV12-5 with TRBJ2-2, with 7 bases identical to TRBD2. Germline trimming cut 7 bases from V and 1 base from J; bases unmatched to any gene: 6. Germline V CDR1 and CDR2: LGHNT, FRNRAP. The CDR3 has 15 residues. The CDR3 spells CASALRGRNTGELFF. In nucleotides, the CDR3 is TGTGCTAGTGCCCTGCGGGGGAGGAACACCGGGGAGCTGTTTTTT.

The chain carries TRBV2 and TRBJ1-5; TRBD1 aligns across 7 bases. The trim removed 7 bases at V and 5 bases at J, leaving 11 bases unmatched. This CDR3 comprises 15 residues. Germline V gene data show CDR1 as SNHLY and CDR2 as FYNNEI. DNA of the CDR3: TGTGCCAGCAAAGAGTTAAGACAGGGAGATCAGCCCCAGCATTTT. Its translation is CASKELRQGDQPQHF.

CDR3: CASSTGESGYTF. The CDR3 DNA sequence: TGTGCCAGCAGCACAGGGGAAAGTGGCTACACCTTC. The chain is built from TRBV12-3 or TRBV12-4 and TRBJ1-2, with 7 nucleotides matching TRBD1. CDR3 length: 12 amino acids. V shed 6 bases and J 7 bases; nucleotides not matched to a gene: 5.

The V gene is TRBV28, the J gene TRBJ1-5; D is ambiguous. The CDR3 runs 15 residues. Trimming left V 6 bases short and J 7 bases short, with 19 bases between. Germline CDR1 is MDHEN and CDR2 is SYDVKM. The CDR3 protein is CASSPAGDPDQPQHF. The CDR3 DNA is TGTGCCAGCAGCCCAGCGGGCGATCCAGACCAGCCCCAGCATTTT.

In DNA, the CDR3 is TGTGCCAGCAGCTTAGCGCGCGGGGGAGGCTACGAGCAGTACTTC. This gives the protein CASSLARGGGYEQYF. This chain joins TRBV7-9 and TRBJ2-7; 7 nucleotides agree with TRBD2. In germline, CDR1 is SEHNR, CDR2 FQNEAQ (reference sequence). The CDR3 covers 15 residues. V was pared by 0 bases and J by 3 bases, with 5 bases of the junction left unmatched.

This chain connects TRBV7-9 to TRBJ2-5; TRBD2 agrees at 8 bases. The length of the CDR3 is 15 residues. CDR1 is SEHNR and CDR2 is FQNEAQ in the germline V gene (reference sequence). V dropped 0 bases and J dropped 5; count of bases not matched to a gene: 5. This chain's CDR3 is CASSLARGAEETQYF. The CDR3 DNA reads as TGTGCCAGCAGCTTAGCGCGGGGGGCAGAGGAGACCCAGTACTTC.

This clone was observed once. The chain has TRBV7-2 and TRBJ2-3; D is possibly TRBD1 (6 bases). The CDR3 has 16 residues. The germline CDR1 and CDR2 sequences are SGHTA and FQGNSA. Trimming removed 2 bases from V and 0 bases from J, with 12 bases in between. In nucleotides, the CDR3 is TGTGCCAGCAGCTTAAGGTCTACAGGGAGCACAGATACGCAGTATTTT. It translates to CASSLRSTGSTDTQYF. The full variable domain, completed using reference TRBV7-2 and TRBJ2-3, is GAGVSQSPSNKVTEKGKDVELRCDPISGHTALYWYRQSLGQGLEFLIYFQGNSAPDKSGLPSDRFSAERTGGSVSTLTIQRTQQEDSAVYLCASSLRSTGSTDTQYFGPGTRLTVL.

The chain's CDR3 is CASSPRLAGTGELFF. In DNA form, the CDR3 reads TGTGCCAGCAGCCCGAGACTAGCGGGAACCGGGGAGCTGTTTTTT. The gene calls are TRBV3-1 (or the pseudogene TRBV3-2) and TRBJ2-2; 11 bases are a match to TRBD2. V lost 4 bases, J lost 5 bases, and 3 bases stayed unmatched. Germline-derived CDR1 and CDR2 are LGHDT and YNNKEL (reference sequence). This CDR3 has 15 residues.

CDR3 region: CASSLGLPNTEAFF. The DNA of the CDR3 is TGCGCCAGCAGCTTGGGACTGCCGAACACTGAAGCTTTCTTT. The chain employs TRBV5-1 and TRBJ1-1; D gene ambiguous. The CDR3 sequence is 14 residues long. With 0 bases removed from V and 1 base from J, the gap between germline ends came to 7 bases. The germline gives CDR1 SGHRS, CDR2 YFSETQ.

V gene TRBV27 combines with J gene TRBJ1-1; TRBD1 is a possible D gene (5 bases). Trimming cost V 6 bases and J 7 bases, with 15 bases left between them. This CDR3 has 13 amino acids. CDR1 and CDR2 (germline): MNHEY, SMNVEV (reference sequence). DNA of the CDR3: TGTGCCAGCAGACACCCATGGGGGGGTGAAGCTTTCTTT. It specifies CASRHPWGGEAFF.

The sample holds one count of this clone. V and J are TRBV5-1 and TRBJ2-5; TRBD2 matches 10 bases. Germline assignment: CDR1 SGHRS and CDR2 YFSETQ. The V segment lost 6 bases and the J segment 2 bases; nucleotides outside the gene matches: 13. The CDR3 covers 17 residues. The CDR3 nucleotides read TGCGCCAGCAACAAGCTAGCGGGGGCCCCATCACAAGAGACCCAGTACTTC. This codes for CASNKLAGAPSQETQYF.

This chain links TRBV28 with TRBJ1-1; 7 bases line up with TRBD1. V dropped 4 bases and J dropped 5; count of bases not matched to a gene: 7. Germline V gene sequence: CDR1 MDHEN, CDR2 SYDVKM. The CDR3 contains 14 residues. The CDR3 sequence: CASSYRGSGTEAFF. As DNA, the CDR3 is TGTGCCAGCAGTTACAGGGGAAGTGGGACTGAAGCTTTCTTT.

This chain connects TRBV7-8 to TRBJ2-7, with no clear D. In germline, CDR1 is SGHVS, CDR2 FQNEAQ. Between the trimmed V and J ends, which lost 3 bases and 0 bases, there was a span of 12 bases. The CDR3 spans 15 residues. The CDR3 region is CASSFTRLSSYEQYF. The CDR3 DNA follows: TGTGCCAGCAGCTTCACCCGGTTAAGCTCCTACGAGCAGTACTTC.

The chain combines TRBV14 with TRBJ2-7, with unresolved D. Germline lookup yields CDR1 SGHDN and CDR2 FVKESK. The V end lost 1 base, the J end lost 2 bases, and 9 bases lay between the germline ends. The CDR3 has 14 residues. The CDR3 region has the DNA TGTGCCAGCAGCCAAGGAGCAGGAACCTACGAGCAGTACTTC. Translation gives CASSQGAGTYEQYF.

The V gene is TRBV9, the J gene TRBJ1-3; TRBD1 might be the D (5 bases). Trimming left V 3 bases short and J 3 bases short, with 13 bases between. CDR1 and CDR2 from the germline V gene are SGDLS and YYNGEE. The CDR3 totals 15 residues. CDR3 sequence: CASSADLGVGNTIYF. The CDR3 DNA sequence: TGTGCCAGCAGCGCGGACCTAGGGGTTGGAAACACCATATATTTT.